Listed below are T cell receptor beta chains from one sample, sequenced in a study of PD-L1 blockade in urothelial cancer. The method was immunoSEQ multiplex PCR; TCRdb's version includes in-frame clones alone and lacks a portion of them. This sample has some 51,000 clones, with 88% found just once. The material sequenced was PBMCs, taken around atezolizumab (anti-PD-L1) treatment. The receptor source for this set is a man aged 55 to 70 with urothelial cancer. Each CDR3 is given with its conserved first and last residue. The D gene is left open where the match is weak. Not every row has a clone size; where given, it reads once, few, many or a size class.

j_gene: TRBJ1-1
d_gene: TRBD1
abundance: .
v_gene: TRBV7-6
CDR3aa: CASSHSTGMNTEAFF
CDR3nt: TGTGCCAGCAGCCACTCGACAGGGATGAACACTGAAGCTTTCTTT

j_gene: TRBJ2-5
d_gene: .
abundance: .
v_gene: TRBV9
CDR3aa: CASSVGANQETQYF
CDR3nt: TGTGCCAGCAGCGTAGGAGCTAACCAAGAGACCCAGTACTTC

j_gene: TRBJ2-5
d_gene: TRBD2
abundance: .
v_gene: TRBV6-5
CDR3aa: CASSYGLAGLQETQYF
CDR3nt: TGTGCCAGCAGTTACGGTTTAGCGGGGTTGCAAGAGACCCAGTACTTC

j_gene: TRBJ2-5
d_gene: .
abundance: .
v_gene: TRBV15
CDR3aa: CATSREWVAGETQYF
CDR3nt: TGTGCCACCAGCAGAGAGTGGGTAGCTGGGGAGACCCAGTACTTC

j_gene: TRBJ2-3
d_gene: .
abundance: .
v_gene: TRBV12-5
CDR3aa: CASGSGTQYF
CDR3nt: TGTGCTAGTGGTTCGGGTACGCAGTATTTT

j_gene: TRBJ1-3
d_gene: TRBD1
abundance: once
v_gene: TRBV30
CDR3aa: CASYTGASGNTIYF
CDR3nt: TGTGCCTCTTACACAGGGGCATCTGGAAACACCATATATTTT

j_gene: TRBJ2-7
d_gene: TRBD2
abundance: .
v_gene: TRBV10-3
CDR3aa: CAISDPSSGRTYEQYF
CDR3nt: TGTGCCATCAGTGACCCAAGTAGCGGGAGGACCTACGAGCAGTACTTC

j_gene: TRBJ1-1
d_gene: TRBD1
abundance: .
v_gene: TRBV15
CDR3aa: CATSRQGINTEAFF
CDR3nt: TGTGCCACCAGCCGACAGGGTATTAACACTGAAGCTTTCTTT

j_gene: TRBJ2-3
d_gene: TRBD2
abundance: .
v_gene: TRBV5-1
CDR3aa: CASSATSGGTDTQYF
CDR3nt: TGCGCCAGCAGCGCGACTAGCGGGGGGACGGATACGCAGTATTTT

j_gene: TRBJ2-5
d_gene: TRBD2
abundance: .
v_gene: TRBV5-1
CDR3aa: CASSLALAEETQYF
CDR3nt: TGCGCCAGCAGCTTGGCACTAGCGGAAGAGACCCAGTACTTC

j_gene: TRBJ2-6
d_gene: .
abundance: .
v_gene: TRBV7-9
CDR3aa: CASSFAGLLSGANVLTF
CDR3nt: TGTGCCAGCAGCTTTGCTGGCCTGCTCTCTGGGGCCAACGTCCTGACTTTC

j_gene: TRBJ2-3
d_gene: .
abundance: .
v_gene: TRBV14
CDR3aa: CASSQAFGGRTDTQYF
CDR3nt: TGTGCCAGCAGCCAAGCTTTCGGGGGTAGGACAGATACGCAGTATTTT

j_gene: TRBJ2-7
d_gene: .
abundance: .
v_gene: TRBV18
CDR3aa: CASSPPQGGVTYEQYF
CDR3nt: TGTGCCAGCTCACCACCACAGGGAGGGGTGACCTACGAGCAGTACTTC

j_gene: TRBJ1-2
d_gene: .
abundance: .
v_gene: TRBV19
CDR3aa: CASSITGRNYGYTF
CDR3nt: TGTGCCAGTAGTATTACAGGGCGCAACTATGGCTACACCTTC

j_gene: TRBJ2-7
d_gene: TRBD1
abundance: .
v_gene: TRBV2
CDR3aa: CATSPKAGGLGEQYF
CDR3nt: TGTGCCACTTCTCCGAAGGCAGGGGGCTTGGGTGAGCAGTACTTC

j_gene: TRBJ2-4
d_gene: .
abundance: .
v_gene: TRBV9
CDR3aa: CASSVGAGEANIQYF
CDR3nt: TGTGCCAGCAGCGTAGGGGCAGGGGAAGCGAACATTCAGTACTTC

j_gene: TRBJ2-1
d_gene: TRBD2
abundance: .
v_gene: TRBV5-4
CDR3aa: CASSRGLAGAGTGNEQFF
CDR3nt: TGTGCCAGCAGCAGGGGACTAGCGGGAGCGGGAACCGGAAATGAGCAGTTCTTC

j_gene: TRBJ2-7
d_gene: TRBD2
abundance: .
v_gene: TRBV25-1
CDR3aa: CASSPGTRSREQYF
CDR3nt: TGTGCCAGTTCCCCCGGGACTAGGTCACGCGAGCAGTACTTC

j_gene: TRBJ2-6
d_gene: TRBD2
abundance: .
v_gene: TRBV6-5
CDR3aa: CASSGRGSGANVLTF
CDR3nt: TGTGCCAGCAGCGGGAGGGGATCTGGGGCCAACGTCCTGACTTTC

j_gene: TRBJ2-3
d_gene: TRBD2
abundance: .
v_gene: TRBV6-5
CDR3aa: CASSLSGSSTDTQYF
CDR3nt: TGTGCCAGCAGTCTAAGCGGGAGCAGCACAGATACGCAGTATTTT

j_gene: TRBJ1-5
d_gene: .
abundance: .
v_gene: TRBV10-3
CDR3aa: CAISESRPGGGGGNQPQHF
CDR3nt: TGTGCCATCAGTGAGTCGAGGCCCGGAGGTGGGGGGGGCAATCAGCCCCAGCATTTT

j_gene: TRBJ2-7
d_gene: TRBD2
abundance: .
v_gene: TRBV19
CDR3aa: CASSIEGLAGGTYEQYF
CDR3nt: TGTGCCAGTAGTATAGAAGGACTAGCGGGAGGAACTTACGAGCAGTACTTC

j_gene: TRBJ1-3
d_gene: TRBD1
abundance: .
v_gene: TRBV9
CDR3aa: CASSAGQGAAGNTIYF
CDR3nt: TGTGCCAGCAGCGCAGGACAGGGGGCCGCGGGAAACACCATATATTTT

j_gene: TRBJ1-5
d_gene: .
abundance: few
v_gene: TRBV6-5
CDR3aa: CASRLSGTNQPQHF
CDR3nt: TGTGCCAGCAGGCTCAGCGGGACGAATCAGCCCCAGCATTTT

j_gene: TRBJ2-1
d_gene: TRBD1
abundance: .
v_gene: TRBV4-2
CDR3aa: CASSQEIGDRKFF
CDR3nt: TGTGCCAGCAGCCAAGAAATAGGGGACAGGAAGTTCTTC

j_gene: TRBJ1-5
d_gene: .
abundance: .
v_gene: TRBV4-3
CDR3aa: CASSQGFGGLSSNQPQHF
CDR3nt: TGCGCCAGCAGCCAAGGGTTTGGGGGACTGTCTAGCAATCAGCCCCAGCATTTT

j_gene: TRBJ2-3
d_gene: TRBD2
abundance: .
v_gene: TRBV18
CDR3aa: CASSPNSGRPNTDTQYF
CDR3nt: TGTGCCAGCTCACCGAATAGCGGGAGGCCCAACACAGATACGCAGTATTTT